The entry that follows covers one T cell receptor (beta chain) sequence. The germline V gene encodes CDR1 MNHEY and CDR2 SMNVEV (reference sequence). The CDR3 spans 14 residues. V shed 3 bases, J shed 3 bases, and the junction held 4 bases outside the gene matches. Via MiXCR, TCRdb re-called the 5' RACE reads, giving one row per CDR3 protein. The sample lists about 320,000 distinct CDR3 sequences; approximately 4% were seen once. The record originates from a study of T cells after yellow fever vaccination. Here the sequenced sample was PBMCs, taken 15 days after the yellow fever booster vaccination. The sequence was collected from a man younger than 35 who received the YFV17D yellow fever vaccine. This chain links TRBV27 with TRBJ2-5; 7 bases are a match to TRBD2. This CDR3 reads CASSFGTNKETQYF. CDR3 sequence (DNA): TGTGCCAGCAGTTTTGGGACTAACAAAGAGACCCAGTACTTC.